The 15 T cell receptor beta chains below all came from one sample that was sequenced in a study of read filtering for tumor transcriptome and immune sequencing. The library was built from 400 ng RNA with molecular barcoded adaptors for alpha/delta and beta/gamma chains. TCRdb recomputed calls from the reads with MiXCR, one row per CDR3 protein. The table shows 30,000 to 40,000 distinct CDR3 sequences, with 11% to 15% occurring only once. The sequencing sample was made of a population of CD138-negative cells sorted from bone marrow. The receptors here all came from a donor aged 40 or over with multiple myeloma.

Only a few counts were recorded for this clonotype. The CDR3 DNA reads TGCAGTGCTAGAGTCTCCTCACTTGGGACCGGGGAGCTGTTTTTT. It codes for CSARVSSLGTGELFF. The chain joins TRBV20-1 to TRBJ2-2; D unresolved. The CDR3 is 15 amino acids. The germline V gene has CDR1 DFQATT and CDR2 SNEGSKA (reference sequence). The ends were cut back, 1 base at V and 5 bases at J, with 14 bases in the middle.

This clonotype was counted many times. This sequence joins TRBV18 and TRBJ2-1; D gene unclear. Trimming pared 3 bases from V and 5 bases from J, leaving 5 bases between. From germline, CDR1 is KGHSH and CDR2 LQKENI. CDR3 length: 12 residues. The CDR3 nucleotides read TGTGCCAGCTCACCGGAAAACAATGAGCAGTTCTTC. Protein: CASSPENNEQFF.

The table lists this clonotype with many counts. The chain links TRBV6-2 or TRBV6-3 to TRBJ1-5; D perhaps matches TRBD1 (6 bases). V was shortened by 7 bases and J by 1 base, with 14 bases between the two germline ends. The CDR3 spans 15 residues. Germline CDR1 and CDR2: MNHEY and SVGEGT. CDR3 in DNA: TGTGCCAGCACCCCCGCAGGGGCGAGCAATCAGCCCCAGCATTTT. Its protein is CASTPAGASNQPQHF.

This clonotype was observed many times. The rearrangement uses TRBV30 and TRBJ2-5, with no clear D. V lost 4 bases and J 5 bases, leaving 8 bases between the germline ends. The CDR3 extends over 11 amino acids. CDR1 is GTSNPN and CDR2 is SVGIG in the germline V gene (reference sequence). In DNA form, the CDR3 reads TGTGCCTGGACCGTCCGGGAGACCCAGTACTTC. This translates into CAWTVRETQYF.

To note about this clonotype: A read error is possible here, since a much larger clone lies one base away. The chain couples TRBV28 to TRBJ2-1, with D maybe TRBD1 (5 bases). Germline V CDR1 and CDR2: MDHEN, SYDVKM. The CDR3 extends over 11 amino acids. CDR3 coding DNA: TGTGCCAGCTCTTGGGGCAATGGGCAGTTCTTC. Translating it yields CASSWGNGQFF.

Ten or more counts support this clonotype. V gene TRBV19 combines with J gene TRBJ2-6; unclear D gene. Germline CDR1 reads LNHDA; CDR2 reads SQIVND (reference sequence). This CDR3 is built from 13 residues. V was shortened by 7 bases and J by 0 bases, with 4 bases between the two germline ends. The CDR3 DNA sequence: TGTGCCAGTACTAACTCTGGGGCCAACGTCCTGACTTTC. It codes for CASTNSGANVLTF. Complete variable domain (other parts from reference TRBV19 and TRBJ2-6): DGGITQSPKYLFRKEGQNVTLSCEQNLNHDAMYWYRQDPGQGLRLIYYSQIVNDFQKGDIAEGYSVSREKKESFPLTVTSAQKNPTAFYLCASTNSGANVLTFGAGSRLTVL.

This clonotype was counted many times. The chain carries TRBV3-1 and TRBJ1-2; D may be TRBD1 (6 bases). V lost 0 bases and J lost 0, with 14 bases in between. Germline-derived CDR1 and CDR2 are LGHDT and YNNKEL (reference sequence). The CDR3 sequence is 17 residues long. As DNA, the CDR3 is TGTGCCAGCAGCCAAGAGGCCCTGACAGGCGCTAACTATGGCTACACCTTC. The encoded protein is CASSQEALTGANYGYTF.

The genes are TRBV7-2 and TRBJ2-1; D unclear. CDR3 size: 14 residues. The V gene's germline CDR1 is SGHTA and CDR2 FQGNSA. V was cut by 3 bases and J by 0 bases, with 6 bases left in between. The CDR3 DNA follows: TGTGCCAGCAGCTTGGGTACCTCCTACAATGAGCAGTTCTTC. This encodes CASSLGTSYNEQFF.

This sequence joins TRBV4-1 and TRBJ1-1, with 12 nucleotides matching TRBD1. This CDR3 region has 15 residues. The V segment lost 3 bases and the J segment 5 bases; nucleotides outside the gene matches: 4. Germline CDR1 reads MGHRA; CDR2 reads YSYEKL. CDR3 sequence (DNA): TGCGCCAGCAGCCATGGGACAGGGGGCAGAACTGAAGCTTTCTTT. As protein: CASSHGTGGRTEAFF.

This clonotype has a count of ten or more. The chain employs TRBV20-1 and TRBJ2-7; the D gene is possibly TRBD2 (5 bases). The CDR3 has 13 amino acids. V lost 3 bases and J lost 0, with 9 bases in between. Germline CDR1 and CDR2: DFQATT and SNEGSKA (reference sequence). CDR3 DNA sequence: TGCAGTGCTAGGGACTTAAGCTCCTACGAGCAGTACTTC. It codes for CSARDLSSYEQYF.

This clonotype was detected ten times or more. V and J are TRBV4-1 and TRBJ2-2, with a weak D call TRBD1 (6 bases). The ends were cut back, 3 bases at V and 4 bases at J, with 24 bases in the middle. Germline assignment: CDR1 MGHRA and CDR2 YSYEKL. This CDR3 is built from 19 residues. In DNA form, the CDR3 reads TGCGCCAGCAGCCACTCCAGGGGTCTGGGACAACGAGCCACCGGGGAGCTGTTTTTT. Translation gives CASSHSRGLGQRATGELFF.

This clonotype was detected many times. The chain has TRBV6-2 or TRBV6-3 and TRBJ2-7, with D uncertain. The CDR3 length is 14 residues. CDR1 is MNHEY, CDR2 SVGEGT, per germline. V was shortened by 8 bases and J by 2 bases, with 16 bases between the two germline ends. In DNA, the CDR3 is TGTGCCAGCGCCCAGGAAGTCCCCCCCTACGAGCAGTACTTC. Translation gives CASAQEVPPYEQYF.

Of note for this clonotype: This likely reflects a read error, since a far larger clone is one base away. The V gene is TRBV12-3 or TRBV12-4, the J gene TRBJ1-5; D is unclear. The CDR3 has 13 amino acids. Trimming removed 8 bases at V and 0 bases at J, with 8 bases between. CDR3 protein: CASASSSNQPQHF. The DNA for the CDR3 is TGTGCCAGCGCTTCTTCTAGCAATCAGCCCCAGCATTTT.

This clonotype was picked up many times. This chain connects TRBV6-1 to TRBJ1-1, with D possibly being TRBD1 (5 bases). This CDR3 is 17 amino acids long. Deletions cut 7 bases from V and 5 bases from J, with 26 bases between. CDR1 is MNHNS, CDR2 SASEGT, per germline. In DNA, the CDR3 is TGTGCCAGCATAACGGGACCATGGAAGAACAATTTAACTGAAGCTTTCTTT. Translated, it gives CASITGPWKNNLTEAFF.

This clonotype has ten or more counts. The chain's CDR3 is CASSQDRGRQPQHF. The CDR3 coding sequence is TGCGCCAGCAGCCAAGATCGGGGTCGGCAGCCCCAGCATTTT. The V call is TRBV4-1, the J call TRBJ1-5; D ambiguous. Trimming removed 0 bases from V and 7 bases from J, with 10 bases in between. CDR3 length: 14 residues. CDR1 is MGHRA, CDR2 YSYEKL, per germline.